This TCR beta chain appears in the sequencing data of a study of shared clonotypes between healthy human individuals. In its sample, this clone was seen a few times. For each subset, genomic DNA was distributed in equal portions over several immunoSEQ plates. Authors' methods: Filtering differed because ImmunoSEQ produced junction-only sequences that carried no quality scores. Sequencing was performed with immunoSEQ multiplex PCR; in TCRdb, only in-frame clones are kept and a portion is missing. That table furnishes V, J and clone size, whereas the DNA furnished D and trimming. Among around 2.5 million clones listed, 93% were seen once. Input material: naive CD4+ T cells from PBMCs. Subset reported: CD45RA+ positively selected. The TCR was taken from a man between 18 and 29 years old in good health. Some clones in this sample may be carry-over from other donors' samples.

In nucleotides, the CDR3 is TGTGCCTCCAGCGCGGGGGACCGCTATGGCTACACCTTC. Its translation is CASSAGDRYGYTF. V and J are TRBV10-3 and TRBJ1-2, with a weak D call TRBD1 (5 bases). The CDR3 has 13 residues. Trimming removed 11 bases from V and 4 bases from J, with 17 bases in between. Germline loops: CDR1 ENHRY, CDR2 SYGVKD.